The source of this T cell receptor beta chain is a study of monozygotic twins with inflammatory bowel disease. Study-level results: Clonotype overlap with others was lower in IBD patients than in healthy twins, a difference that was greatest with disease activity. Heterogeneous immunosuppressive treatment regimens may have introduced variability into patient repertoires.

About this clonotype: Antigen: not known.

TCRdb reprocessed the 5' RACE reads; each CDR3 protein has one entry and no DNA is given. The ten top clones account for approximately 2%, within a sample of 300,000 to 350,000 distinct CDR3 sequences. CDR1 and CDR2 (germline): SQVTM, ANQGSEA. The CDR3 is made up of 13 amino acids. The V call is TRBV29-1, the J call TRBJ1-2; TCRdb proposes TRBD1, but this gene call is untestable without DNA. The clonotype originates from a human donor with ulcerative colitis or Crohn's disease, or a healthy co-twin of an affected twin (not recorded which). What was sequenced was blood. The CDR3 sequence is CSVVPRGYYGYTF. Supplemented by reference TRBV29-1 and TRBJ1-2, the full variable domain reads SAVISQKPSRDICQRGTSLTIQCQVDSQVTMMFWYRQQPGQSLTLIATANQGSEATYESGFVIDKFPISRPNLTFSTLTVSNMSPEDSSIYLCSVVPRGYYGYTFGSGTRLTVV.